Given below is one TCR beta chain in context. The length of the CDR3 is 15 residues. Germline assignment: CDR1 SGHNT and CDR2 YYREEE (reference sequence). Trimming pared 4 bases from V and 0 bases from J, leaving 13 bases between. In the original workflow: Cell counts per sample came from amplifying reference gene primers. Profiling relied on immunoSEQ multiplex PCR, and the TCRdb table lists in-frame clones only, not all of them. V and J calls and clone size are copied from that table; D and trimming were computed from the DNA. Seen here are roughly 160,000 clones, approximately 79% observed once, and the top ten hold about 3%. These data come from a study of blood T cell repertoires in COVID-19. Looking at the study overall: Acute and convalescent COVID-19 specimens originated in the United States, Italy and Spain. PBMCs, B-cell-depleted T cells, or T cells provided the cDNA or gDNA that made up the material.

This chain joins TRBV5-4 and TRBJ1-1; TRBD1 might be the D (6 bases). Sequences were obtained from peripheral blood. The TCR comes from an elderly woman with acute or convalescent COVID-19. The CDR3 DNA sequence: TGTGCCAGCAGCCTAGGACAGTCCATGAACACTGAAGCTTTCTTT. It is translated as CASSLGQSMNTEAFF.